This paragraph reports one T cell receptor beta chain. This clonotype was counted at least ten times. The antigen it binds to is not known. Nothing much larger sits one base from this clone, and base qualities are not available. V loses 2 bases of germline sequence and J loses 4 bases, and the interval between the two ends is 15 bases. The CDR3 spans 17 residues, from the cysteine through the phenylalanine. Only the CDR3 DNA stays, 51 bases, in frame from base 1. CDR1 and CDR2, per the germline V gene (reference sequence), are SEHNR and FQNEAQ. The data were obtained in a study of molecular identifiers for immune sequencing clone quantification (dated by TCRdb to between 2017 and 2018). The study in broad terms: In a replicate experiment, RNA from roughly 21,000 or 96,000 naive CD8 T cells was split into five aliquots, four of which were sequenced. CD8 T cells were used in a methods study to benchmark molecular-identifier clustering-based TCR repertoire sequencing (MIDCIRS) and TCR RNA copy counting.

Preparation of the library involved PCR. TCRdb shows the sequencer as Illumina HiSeq 4000. Bulk TCR libraries were made following a previously described method, with the TCR primers given in Table S5. Total RNA was purified with the Qiagen AllPrep DNA/RNA kit. Reads from multiple sequencing runs of the same library were pooled before analysis. On the authors' methods: Reads were retained only if an exact TCR constant sequence was present, and the retained reads were trimmed to 150 nt and grouped according to their 12-nt molecular barcodes. Reads within each barcode group were sub-clustered using a 15% Levenshtein threshold, and quality-weighted consensus sequences were constructed for each RNA molecule. Non-functional sequences were excluded, and lower-count sequences lying one edit away from another sequence were also excluded. On the basis of fitting two negative binomial distributions, barcode sub-clusters with fewer than 20% of the maximum read count were discarded. In-frame beta chains were kept once TCRdb had trimmed the public reads at Q25 with fastp and called clones with MiXCR. Here each entry gathers all rows of one CDR3 protein and keeps the most common genes and DNA. In this record, the V and J calls reflect TCRdb's handling and not the investigators' own analysis. The sample table records around 470,000 distinct CDR3 sequences; around a fifth of these occur just once. About 0.8% of the sample goes to the ten largest clones.

Naive CD8 T cell libraries were made from 20,000 to 1,000,000 sorted cells using 10%, 30% or 50% of purified RNA. Naive CD8 T cells were FACS-sorted as CD8+CD4-CCR7+CD45RA+ on a BD FACSAria II into RLT Plus buffer. To test detection sensitivity, Jurkat RNA equivalent to ten TCR copies was spiked into samples of about 19,000-1,100,000 naive CD8 T cells. CD8 T cells were enriched using RosetteSep CD8+ T Cell Enrichment Cocktail and Ficoll-Paque, and the enriched cells then underwent ACK red cell lysis. What the research found in general, with its limitations: Even against a background of around 900,000 naive CD8 T cells, spiked-in Jurkat TCR RNA amounting to a single cell's worth was reported to be detectable. When barcode sub-clustering was omitted, TCR diversity was inflated by chimeric consensus sequences, with chimeras reaching as high as 47%. In CMV-specific effector cells, clones with more than 20 RNA copies contained over 99% of molecules, whereas in naive cells such clones contained under 1% of molecules. Highly expanded clone sizes could be underestimated if identical TCR molecules share a barcode. Naive libraries contained spiked-in Jurkat TCR RNA (around ten copies' worth), which is not part of the donor repertoire. Modeling gave about three recovered TCR RNA copies per cell versus approximately 11 by digital PCR, implying roughly 30% capture efficiency.

The rearranged segments are TRBV7-9 and TRBJ2-6, with the D segment possibly TRBD1 or TRBD2, each aligning over 5 bases. Specimen: naive CD8+ T cells from blood, with Jurkat cell RNA spiked in. In the paper's terms, the cell subset or site label means: FACS-sorted CD8+CD4-CCR7+CD45RA+ naive T cells. The source of this sequence is a human donor in good health. Some libraries in this study had Jurkat cell RNA spiked in. The CDR3 has the sequence CASSLLVKGTGANVLTF. The sequenced DNA: TGTGCCAGCAGCTTATTGGTCAAGGGGACGGGGGCCAACGTCCTGACTTTC.